Listed below are T cell receptor beta chains from one sample, sequenced in a study of blood T cell repertoires in COVID-19. Libraries were prepared by immunoSEQ multiplex PCR; TCRdb keeps only in-frame clonotypes and omits some of them. The table has about 260,000 clones, just under 85% seen once. The sample taken for sequencing was peripheral blood. These receptors were taken from a woman of 80 years or more with acute or convalescent COVID-19. Each CDR3 is given with its conserved first and last residue.

v_call	j_call	cdr3_length	cdr3_aa
TRBV7-3	TRBJ2-3	13	CASTGGLTDTQYF
TRBV28	TRBJ1-2	15	CASSLPGQGNYGYTF
TRBV15	TRBJ2-3	14	CATMDQGSTDTQYF
TRBV18	TRBJ2-1	16	CASSPPSGGPYNEQFF
TRBV2	TRBJ2-2	14	CASNPGPSGGELFF
TRBV5-4	TRBJ1-3	17	CASSLGTGGRNGNTIYF
TRBV11-1	TRBJ2-1	14	CASRDSDTFNEQFF
TRBV15	TRBJ1-4	15	CATSRLAGFGEKLFF
TRBV18	TRBJ2-5	13	CASSRQGRETQYF
TRBV9	TRBJ2-1	17	CASSVGLAGRTYNEQFF
TRBV6-1	TRBJ1-6	15	CASSDRDSNSTPLHF
TRBV5-6	TRBJ2-4	17	CASSRRGLAEDKNIQYF
TRBV7-2	TRBJ1-6	14	CASGPTGNNSPLHF
TRBV5-1	TRBJ1-4	14	CASRPQGTNEKLFF
TRBV10-3	TRBJ1-5	13	CAISTGNNQPQHF
TRBV7-2	TRBJ2-7	13	CASSLPSGSEQYF
TRBV18	TRBJ2-3	13	CASSPQRGRPQYF
TRBV19	TRBJ1-1	13	CASSSNRNTEAFF
TRBV11-2	TRBJ2-1	15	CASSSELGQYHEQFF
TRBV2	TRBJ1-5	14	CASSGETPNQPQHF
TRBV4-3	TRBJ1-1	13	CASSQGGNTEAFF
TRBV7-9	TRBJ2-2	12	CASSFRGGELFF
TRBV7-2	TRBJ1-5	15	CASSLGGASHQPQHF
TRBV5-1	TRBJ1-6	14	CASSFDRGDSPLHF
TRBV7-9	TRBJ1-3	16	CASSPLGGDSGNTIYF
TRBV20-1	TRBJ2-5	14	CSASSGGAVETQYF
TRBV7-3	TRBJ2-1	14	CASSIGLAGNEQFF
TRBV19	TRBJ2-7	14	CASSIRGTSYEQYF
TRBV6-1	TRBJ2-7	15	CASSEYRTGGREQYF
TRBV18	TRBJ2-5	15	CASSPPSGGKETQYF
TRBV25-1	TRBJ2-7	16	CASSTPLGARSYEQYF
TRBV2	TRBJ2-1	14	CASSPGANYNEQFF
TRBV5-1	TRBJ1-5	15	CASSLAPGSNQPQHF
TRBV6-5	TRBJ1-3	13	CASSPMDRNTIYF
TRBV5-1	TRBJ1-3	16	CASSFGQGSSGNTIYF
TRBV7-2	TRBJ2-5	13	CASSLRGQETQYF
TRBV2	TRBJ1-4	12	CASRRNGEKLFF
TRBV18	TRBJ2-2	13	CASSSGVGGELFF
TRBV10-1	TRBJ2-5	16	CASSESGDRGQETQYF
TRBV5-1	TRBJ2-3	16	CASSYERQGEADTQYF
TRBV5-1	TRBJ2-3	16	CASSEDRGFRGDTQYF
TRBV6-5	TRBJ1-2	14	CASSFSTGTYGYTF
TRBV6-4	TRBJ2-1	18	CASSVGGSTLAGRGEQFF
TRBV7-9	TRBJ1-4	16	CASSLDGQATNEKLFF
TRBV25-1	TRBJ2-7	13	CASRPTGAYEQYF
TRBV25-1	TRBJ2-7	16	CASSEGQAFSSYEQYF
TRBV11-3	TRBJ2-1	15	CASSLRGSSYNEQFF
TRBV12-3/TRBV12-4	TRBJ1-2	13	CASSDGQIYGYTF